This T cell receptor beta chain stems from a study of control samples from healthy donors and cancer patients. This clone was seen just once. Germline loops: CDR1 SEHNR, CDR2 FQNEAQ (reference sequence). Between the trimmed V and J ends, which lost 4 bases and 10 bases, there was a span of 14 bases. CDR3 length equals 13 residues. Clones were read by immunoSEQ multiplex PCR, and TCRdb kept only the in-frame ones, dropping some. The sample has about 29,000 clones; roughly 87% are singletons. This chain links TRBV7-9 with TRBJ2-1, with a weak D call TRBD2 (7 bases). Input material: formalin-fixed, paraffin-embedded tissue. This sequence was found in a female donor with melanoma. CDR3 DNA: TGTGCCAGCAGCTCTCCGGGGGGCGAAGAGCAGTTCTTC. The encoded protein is CASSSPGGEEQFF.